This TCR beta chain was profiled in a study of blood T cells in healthy people across ages. The CDR3 totals 16 residues. V lost 6 bases to trimming and J lost 5 bases; unmatched junction nucleotides: 7. Using a J-beta primer mix together with a sample-barcoded 5' primer, a second PCR was run for roughly 7 to 11 cycles. MiXCR, applied by TCRdb to the 5' RACE reads, yields one record per CDR3 protein. Seen here are around 750,000 distinct CDR3 sequences, 40% to 65% observed once, and the top ten hold about two fifths. Whole-study results and caveats: Roughly linearly, TCR beta diversity per million T cells fell as age increased.

In the case of this clonotype: Its specificity is not known.

The chain uses TRBV12-3 or TRBV12-4 and TRBJ2-3; 14 bases line up with TRBD2. This TCR was recovered from an elderly man in good health. Sequencing input: blood. CDR3: CASRGTSGRVGDTQYF. The CDR3, as DNA: TGTGCCAGCAGGGGGACTAGCGGGAGAGTGGGAGATACGCAGTATTTT.